Shown below are 20 T cell receptor beta chains from a single sample sequenced in a study of CD8 T cells in Susac syndrome. Random hexamers were used to reverse transcribe roughly 0.5 to 1 ug of RNA. A single record per CDR3 protein comes from TCRdb applying MiXCR to the immunoSEQ multiplex PCR reads. The table lists approximately 74,000 distinct CDR3 sequences, about 92% of them singletons. Sequenced sample: CD4+ T cells from PBMCs. These receptors all come from a human donor with Susac syndrome.

The rearrangement uses TRBV4-2 and TRBJ2-3; D may be TRBD1 or TRBD2 (5 bases each). V was shortened by 0 bases and J by 3 bases, with 13 bases between the two germline ends. There are 16 residues in the CDR3. Per germline, CDR1 LGHNA and CDR2 YNFKEQ. CDR3 coding DNA: TGTGCCAGCAGCCAAGACGGGGAGACAGCAACAGATACGCAGTATTTT. It translates to CASSQDGETATDTQYF.

This sequence joins TRBV27 and TRBJ2-7; 10 positions agree with TRBD1. V gave up 7 bases and J gave up 2 bases; unmatched junction bases: 8. The CDR3 contains 15 residues. Germline values: CDR1 MNHEY, CDR2 SMNVEV (reference sequence). The CDR3 DNA sequence: TGTGCCAGCAAACTCCTGACAGGGGGCACCTACGAGCAGTACTTC. Its protein is CASKLLTGGTYEQYF.

V usage is TRBV25-1 and J usage is TRBJ1-1, with D possibly TRBD1 on 6 matching bases. V was trimmed by 6 bases and J by 0 bases, leaving 17 bases between them. The CDR3 totals 16 residues. Germline values: CDR1 MGHDK, CDR2 SYGVNS. For the CDR3, the DNA is TGTGCCAGCAGGGGGGGCGTTCGATTGGTGAACACTGAAGCTTTCTTT. Translated: CASRGGVRLVNTEAFF.

The genes are TRBV6-5 and TRBJ1-6, with D hard to call. V was clipped by 7 bases and J by 10 bases, with 20 bases between them. The CDR3 has 15 amino acids. The germline V gene encodes CDR1 MNHEY and CDR2 SVGAGI. This CDR3 reads CASNARRRDRSPLHF. The CDR3 coding sequence is TGTGCCAGCAACGCCCGCAGGAGGGATCGGTCACCCCTCCACTTT.

The chain is built from TRBV20-1 and TRBJ2-1; D is possibly TRBD2 (5 bases). Germline CDR1 reads DFQATT; CDR2 reads SNEGSKA (reference sequence). V was trimmed by 3 bases and J by 5 bases, leaving 14 bases between them. This CDR3 region has 14 residues. The CDR3 loop reads CSARVPGMNNEQFF. CDR3 DNA: TGCAGTGCTAGGGTCCCCGGGATGAACAATGAGCAGTTCTTC.

The chain combines TRBV5-4 with TRBJ1-1; 8 nucleotides match TRBD1. The CDR3 has 17 residues. Germline trimming cut 0 bases from V and 4 bases from J; bases unmatched to any gene: 11. Per the germline V gene, CDR1 is SGHNT and CDR2 is YYREEE (reference sequence). The CDR3 region is CASSLARLGQGRTEAFF. CDR3 sequence (DNA): TGTGCCAGCAGCTTGGCCAGATTAGGACAGGGCCGCACTGAAGCTTTCTTT.

CDR3 loop: CASGREMPQHF. For the CDR3, the DNA is TGTGCCTCCGGCAGAGAGATGCCCCAGCATTTT. V is TRBV30 and J is TRBJ1-5; D gene ambiguous. The CDR3 loop spans 11 amino acids. V lost 7 bases, J lost 9 bases, and 13 bases lay in between. Germline CDR1 reads GTSNPN; CDR2 reads SVGIG (reference sequence).

The J gene is TRBJ2-5, the V gene TRBV5-4; D is undetermined. Germline V CDR1 and CDR2: SGHNT, YYREEE (reference sequence). This CDR3 region has 13 residues. The V end lost 0 bases, the J end lost 13 bases, and 16 bases lay between the germline ends. CDR3 loop: CASSLEGVSDRYF. The CDR3 DNA reads as TGTGCCAGCAGCTTGGAGGGCGTCTCGGACCGGTACTTC.

The chain joins TRBV15 to TRBJ2-3, with a weak D call TRBD1 (5 bases). The V gene lost 2 bases and the J gene lost 0 bases, with 9 bases spanning the gap. CDR1 and CDR2 from the germline V gene are LNHNV and YYDKDF (reference sequence). The CDR3 runs 15 residues. The CDR3 loop is CATSRKGLSTDTQYF. The CDR3 region has the DNA TGTGCCACCAGCAGAAAGGGGCTGAGCACAGATACGCAGTATTTT.

This clonotype was seen only a few times. The J gene is TRBJ2-1, the V gene TRBV6-5; TRBD2 agrees at 7 bases. Germline V CDR1 and CDR2: MNHEY, SVGAGI. The V and J ends lost 4 bases and 8 bases, in that order; junction bases with no gene match: 17. The CDR3 has 17 amino acids. The CDR3 sequence is CASSSRLGEGRTDEQFF. DNA for the CDR3: TGTGCCAGCAGTTCTCGTCTGGGGGAGGGCCGTACGGATGAGCAGTTCTTC.

The J gene is TRBJ1-1, the V gene TRBV28; D perhaps matches TRBD1 (6 bases). Germline CDR1 is MDHEN and CDR2 is SYDVKM. V was cut by 3 bases and J by 0 bases, with 14 bases left in between. The CDR3 runs to 16 residues. The CDR3 nucleotides read TGTGCCAGCAGTTTCAGGGGTATTAGGTTGAACACTGAAGCTTTCTTT. Protein: CASSFRGIRLNTEAFF. Full variable domain (rest looked up from reference TRBV28 and TRBJ1-1): DVKVTQSSRYLVKRTGEKVFLECVQDMDHENMFWYRQDPGLGLRLIYFSYDVKMKEKGDIPEGYSVSREKKERFSLILESASTNQTSMYLCASSFRGIRLNTEAFFGQGTRLTVV.

The chain joins TRBV4-1 to TRBJ2-5, with TRBD2 as a possible D gene (6 bases). This CDR3 has 15 amino acids. V lost 1 base and J lost 11, with 20 bases in between. Germline loops: CDR1 MGHRA, CDR2 YSYEKL. CDR3 in amino acids: CASSQVAGINIGQYF. In nucleotides, the CDR3 is TGCGCCAGCAGCCAAGTTGCGGGGATAAATATAGGGCAGTACTTC.

The chain combines TRBV29-1 with TRBJ2-3, with D possibly TRBD2 on 5 matching bases. V gave up 4 bases and J gave up 1 base, with 15 bases separating them. The CDR3 sequence is 15 residues long. CDR1 and CDR2 (germline): SQVTM, ANQGSEA. The CDR3 sequence: CSVVNIGIRTDTQYF. In DNA, the CDR3 is TGCAGCGTTGTCAATATCGGGATTCGCACAGATACGCAGTATTTT.

The CDR3 loop reads CASSQDWYGYTF. The CDR3 DNA reads as TGTGCCAGCAGCCAAGATTGGTATGGCTACACCTTC. The V call is TRBV14, the J call TRBJ1-2, with D hard to call. Trimming took 0 bases from V and 5 from J, leaving 4 bases between them. The V gene's germline CDR1 is SGHDN and CDR2 FVKESK. This CDR3 is 12 amino acids long.

The gene calls are TRBV7-9 and TRBJ2-2; 10 bases align to TRBD2. The V and J ends lost 3 bases and 5 bases, in that order; junction bases with no gene match: 12. The germline gives CDR1 SEHNR, CDR2 FQNEAQ (reference sequence). The CDR3 extends over 18 amino acids. The CDR3 region has the DNA TGTGCCAGCAGCTTCGCGCCGGGGACTAGCGAGGGGACCGGGGAGCTGTTTTTT. Its translation is CASSFAPGTSEGTGELFF.

This clonotype has only one observation. The rearrangement links TRBV3-1 to TRBJ1-3; no clear D gene. Germline values: CDR1 LGHDT, CDR2 YNNKEL (reference sequence). Trimming left V 4 bases short and J 3 bases short, with 16 bases between. The CDR3 sequence is 16 residues long. The CDR3, as DNA: TGTGCCAGCAGCCCGCCCGGCAGTAAGCGTGGAAACACCATATATTTT. Translating gives CASSPPGSKRGNTIYF.

Here the CDR3 reads CASSSLGTSLPKNIQYF. Written as DNA, the CDR3 is TGTGCCAGTAGTTCTCTCGGGACATCTCTCCCCAAAAACATTCAGTACTTC. J is TRBJ2-4 and V is TRBV19, with TRBD1 as a possible D gene (6 bases). CDR1 is LNHDA, CDR2 SQIVND, per germline (reference sequence). This CDR3 is 17 amino acids long. V was cut by 5 bases and J by 2 bases, with 19 bases left in between. The whole variable domain, filled in from reference TRBV19 and TRBJ2-4, reads DGGITQSPKYLFRKEGQNVTLSCEQNLNHDAMYWYRQDPGQGLRLIYYSQIVNDFQKGDIAEGYSVSREKKESFPLTVTSAQKNPTAFYLCASSSLGTSLPKNIQYFGAGTRLSVL.

The rearrangement uses TRBV20-1 and TRBJ2-2; 8 bases are a match to TRBD2. Unmatched junction bases numbered 3, after V lost 3 bases and J lost 0 bases. Looked up from germline, CDR1 is DFQATT and CDR2 is SNEGSKA (reference sequence). The CDR3 runs 15 residues. The CDR3 loop is CSASLGRANTGELFF. The CDR3 DNA is TGCAGTGCTAGTCTCGGGAGGGCGAACACCGGGGAGCTGTTTTTT.

This chain joins TRBV18 and TRBJ2-3, with D unclear. The V gene lost 1 base and the J gene lost 3 bases, with 8 bases spanning the gap. This CDR3 spans 14 amino acids. From germline, CDR1 is KGHSH and CDR2 LQKENI. CDR3 sequence (DNA): TGTGCCAGCTCACCACGAATCGAGACAGATACGCAGTATTTT. It yields the protein CASSPRIETDTQYF.

The chain couples TRBV20-1 to TRBJ2-2, with 7 nucleotides matching TRBD1. This CDR3 is 16 amino acids long. V was pared by 0 bases and J by 2 bases, with 6 bases of the junction left unmatched. Germline V gives CDR1 DFQATT, CDR2 SNEGSKA (reference sequence). The CDR3 spells CSARDYEGANTGELFF. As DNA, the CDR3 is TGCAGTGCTAGAGATTATGAGGGGGCCAACACCGGGGAGCTGTTTTTT.